This TCR beta chain was sequenced during a study of control samples from healthy donors and cancer patients. The data were produced by immunoSEQ multiplex PCR, yet TCRdb's version contains in-frame clones alone and is incomplete. The table records about 110,000 clones, approximately 90% of them present only once. CDR3 length: 13 amino acids. Deletions cut 1 base from V and 7 bases from J, with 5 bases between. The germline V gene has CDR1 SEHNR and CDR2 FQNEAQ (reference sequence). The chain combines TRBV7-9 with TRBJ1-6; D gene uncertain. This clonotype originated in a human donor in good health. The donor label of this sample is uncertain. Specimen: blood. CDR3 nucleotides: TGTGCCAGCAGCTTAGGTCCCAATTCACCCCTCCACTTT. It encodes CASSLGPNSPLHF. The complete variable domain, with remaining parts taken from reference TRBV7-9 and TRBJ1-6, reads DTGVSQNPRHKITKRGQNVTFRCDPISEHNRLYWYRQTLGQGPEFLTYFQNEAQLEKSRLLSDRFSAERPKGSFSTLEIQRTEQGDSAMYLCASSLGPNSPLHFGNGTRLTVT.